The T cell receptor beta chain under discussion was sequenced for a study of blood T cells in healthy people across ages. Study observations and caveats: Researchers deemed the diversity estimates from one million T cells underestimates.

Total RNA, at least 6 micrograms per sample, came from PBMCs. This clonotype has just a few counts. The target antigen is unknown. The use of a sample-barcoded 5' primer and a J-beta primer mix characterized a second PCR of roughly 6 to 12 cycles. Each CDR3 protein is one row after TCRdb ran MiXCR on the 5' RACE reads. The sample shows about 730,000 distinct CDR3 sequences, approximately 43% of them seen only once. This TCR derives from a woman aged 55-69 years in good health. Source material: blood.

CDR3 nucleotides: TGTGCCAGCAGCTTGGATAGGACTATCAACTACAATGAGCAGTTCTTC. It encodes CASSLDRTINYNEQFF. This chain connects TRBV5-5 to TRBJ2-1; TRBD2 might be the D (6 bases). The CDR3 has 16 residues. V lost 0 bases to trimming and J lost 3 bases, with 13 bases between them. Germline V gene lookup returns CDR1 SGHKS and CDR2 YYEKEE (reference sequence). The variable domain in full, completed from reference TRBV5-5 and TRBJ2-1, reads DAGVTQSPTHLIKTRGQQVTLRCSPISGHKSVSWYQQVLGQGPQFIFQYYEKEERGRGNFPDRFSARQFPNYSSELNVNALLLGDSALYLCASSLDRTINYNEQFFGPGTRLTVL.